Below, one TCR beta chain is given with its context. Its antigen is as yet unknown. This sample is part of a study of CD8 T cells in ankylosing spondylitis. General study findings and limits: Prior literature has documented some motif variants in synovial fluid and blood from reactive arthritis. Among TCR beta sequences, a motif of several highly homologous variants appeared characteristic of ankylosing spondylitis blood. Relatively rare in peripheral blood, disease-linked clones were also CD8+. As reported, disease-linked clones showed significant enrichment in matched ankylosing spondylitis synovial fluid.

V was shortened by 3 bases and J by 3 bases, with 9 bases between the two germline ends. The CDR3 runs 13 residues. From germline, CDR1 is MNHEY and CDR2 SVGAGI. Quantitative 5'-RACE was performed with molecular barcodes, and it yielded the TCR beta libraries. One entry per CDR3 protein results from TCRdb running MiXCR on the 5' RACE reads. There are approximately 220,000 distinct CDR3 sequences in the sample; about 17% occur only once, and under 45% lies in the top ten. J is TRBJ2-7 and V is TRBV6-5; D is ambiguous. The sequenced sample was blood, either unsorted or a sorted T cell fraction (not recorded which). The clonotype comes from a male donor with ankylosing spondylitis. The CDR3 spells CASSYGSRYEQYF. CDR3 in DNA: TGTGCCAGCAGTTATGGCAGTCGCTACGAGCAGTACTTC.